The clone carrying this T cell receptor (beta chain) was seen many times. The source of the sample is a study of regulatory T cells in long-lasting Graves disease. Libraries of TCR beta came from iRepertoire HTBI primers plus Arm-PCR of CDR3 regions. TCRdb processed the multiplex PCR reads anew with MiXCR; each CDR3 protein has one entry. The data show 350,000 to 450,000 distinct CDR3 sequences, approximately 15% seen once. Time point indicated: newly diagnosed GD, antithyroid drugs for less than 3 months. Generation of the TCR library employed RNA extracted from PBMCs. V was shortened by 2 bases and J by 8 bases, with 9 bases between the two germline ends. Germline-derived CDR1 and CDR2 are SGHTA and FQGNSA. CDR3 size: 13 residues. This sample was also put to use in a study of T cells in Graves' hyperthyroidism and ophthalmopathy.

V gene TRBV7-2 combines with J gene TRBJ1-4; D is unclear. The sequence was collected from a man aged 35 to 55 with Graves disease. The sequencing here drew on peripheral blood mononuclear cells (PBMCs), taken at new diagnosis, from a patient treated with antithyroid drugs. Written as DNA, the CDR3 is TGTGCCAGCAGCTTATGGGGTTGGGAAAAACTGTTTTTT. Protein: CASSLWGWEKLFF.